This entry lists 10 T cell receptor beta chains sequenced from one sample in a study of blood T cell repertoires in COVID-19. TCRdb's table, derived via immunoSEQ multiplex PCR, lists solely in-frame clones and lacks some. The sample lists about 95,000 clones; over 80% were seen once. The specimen was peripheral blood. The receptors shown here come from a woman aged 45-59 years in a cohort sampled during active COVID-19.

V gene TRBV12-5 combines with J gene TRBJ1-5; weak D call: TRBD1 (5 bases). The ends were cut back, 5 bases at V and 0 bases at J, with 11 bases in the middle. The CDR3 sequence is 15 residues long. Germline values: CDR1 LGHNT, CDR2 FRNRAP. DNA of the CDR3: TGTGCTAGTGGTGAGCGGGGGGATAGCAATCAGCCCCAGCATTTT. This encodes CASGERGDSNQPQHF. The full variable domain, with the rest looked up from reference TRBV12-5 and TRBJ1-5, is DARVTQTPRHKVTEMGQEVTMRCQPILGHNTVFWYRQTMMQGLELLAYFRNRAPLDDSGMPKDRFSAEMPDATLATLKIQPSEPRDSAVYFCASGERGDSNQPQHFGDGTRLSIL.

V is TRBV30 and J is TRBJ2-5, with 13 bases lining up with TRBD2. The junction had 3 bases not matched to a gene; V was cut back by 3 bases and J by 5 bases. Looked up from germline, CDR1 is GTSNPN and CDR2 is SVGIG (reference sequence). CDR3 size: 14 residues. This chain's CDR3 is CAWRLAGGRETQYF. CDR3 in DNA: TGTGCCTGGAGACTAGCGGGGGGGCGGGAGACCCAGTACTTC.

A remark on this clone: Compared with germline, one end of the junction differs, possibly owing to a read error. The rearrangement joins TRBV7-7 to TRBJ2-3; 7 nucleotides agree with TRBD1. CDR1 is SSHAT and CDR2 is FNYEAQ in the germline V gene (reference sequence). This CDR3 has 14 amino acids. The CDR3 nucleotides are TGTGCTAGCAGCTTAGCCCCGGGACAGATCCAAAAGTATTTT. This sequence encodes CASSLAPGQIQKYF.

The chain employs TRBV18 and TRBJ1-5, with D unresolved. V lost 5 bases to trimming and J lost 5 bases, with 10 bases between them. The CDR3 extends over 13 amino acids. Per germline, CDR1 KGHSH and CDR2 LQKENI. The CDR3 loop is CASSIGRDQPQHF. In DNA, the CDR3 is TGTGCCAGCTCAATCGGTCGAGATCAGCCCCAGCATTTT.

The chain carries TRBV15 and TRBJ2-3; 8 bases align to TRBD2. V trimming: 5 bases; J trimming: 8 bases; junction bases outside the gene matches: 15. Germline assignment: CDR1 LNHNV and CDR2 YYDKDF (reference sequence). The CDR3 runs 16 residues. The CDR3 bases are TGTGCCACCAGCTCCCTGGCGGGGGGACCCACCGGTACGCAGTATTTT. This gives the protein CATSSLAGGPTGTQYF. Variable domain in full (rest from reference TRBV15 and TRBJ2-3): DAMVIQNPRYQVTQFGKPVTLSCSQTLNHNVMYWYQQKSSQAPKLLFHYYDKDFNNEADTPDNFQSRRPNTSFCFLDIRSPGLGDTAMYLCATSSLAGGPTGTQYFGPGTRLTVL.

The genes are TRBV7-3 and TRBJ2-3, with TRBD1 matching 8 bases. V trimming: 6 bases; J trimming: 5 bases; junction bases outside the gene matches: 10. The V gene's germline CDR1 is SGHTA and CDR2 FQGTGA. The CDR3 length is 15 residues. The CDR3 bases are TGTGCCAGCAGTCTTTCAGGGGGCAGAAGAGATACGCAGTATTTT. It codes for CASSLSGGRRDTQYF. Full variable domain (missing parts from reference TRBV7-3 and TRBJ2-3): GAGVSQTPSNKVTEKGKYVELRCDPISGHTALYWYRQSLGQGPEFLIYFQGTGAADDSGLPNDRFFAVRPEGSVSTLKIQRTERGDSAVYLCASSLSGGRRDTQYFGPGTRLTVL.

This chain connects TRBV7-8 to TRBJ2-1; D is possibly TRBD1 (5 bases). Germline assignment: CDR1 SGHVS and CDR2 FQNEAQ. Trimming stripped 3 bases from V and 1 base from J, with 7 bases between. The CDR3 consists of 14 residues. As DNA, the CDR3 is TGTGCCAGCAGCTTTCCAGGGTCCTACAATGAGCAGTTCTTC. It codes for CASSFPGSYNEQFF.

The chain links TRBV7-6 to TRBJ1-2; D ambiguous. The V gene lost 4 bases and the J gene lost 7 bases, with 16 bases spanning the gap. CDR1 is SGHVS, CDR2 FNYEAQ, per germline. This CDR3 has 14 amino acids. The DNA for the CDR3 is TGTGCCAGCAGCTCCTCTGACATGGAGGTTGGCTACACCTTC. This translates into CASSSSDMEVGYTF.

V and J are TRBV5-4 and TRBJ2-2, with 8 bases lining up with TRBD2. The CDR3 is 16 residues long. Germline CDR1 SGHNT, CDR2 YYREEE (reference sequence). Trimming at V came to 1 base and at J to 6 bases, leaving 8 bases not matched to a gene. CDR3 loop: CASSLSRAGVAGELFF. In DNA, the CDR3 is TGTGCCAGCAGCTTGAGCCGAGCGGGAGTGGCCGGGGAGCTGTTTTTT.

V usage is TRBV27 and J usage is TRBJ1-5, with D uncertain. CDR3 size: 16 residues. Germline CDR1 MNHEY, CDR2 SMNVEV (reference sequence). Trimming removed 0 bases from V and 5 bases from J, with 14 bases in between. The CDR3 here is CASSLSFPGWDQPQHF. The CDR3 DNA sequence: TGTGCCAGCAGTTTATCGTTTCCGGGATGGGATCAGCCCCAGCATTTT.